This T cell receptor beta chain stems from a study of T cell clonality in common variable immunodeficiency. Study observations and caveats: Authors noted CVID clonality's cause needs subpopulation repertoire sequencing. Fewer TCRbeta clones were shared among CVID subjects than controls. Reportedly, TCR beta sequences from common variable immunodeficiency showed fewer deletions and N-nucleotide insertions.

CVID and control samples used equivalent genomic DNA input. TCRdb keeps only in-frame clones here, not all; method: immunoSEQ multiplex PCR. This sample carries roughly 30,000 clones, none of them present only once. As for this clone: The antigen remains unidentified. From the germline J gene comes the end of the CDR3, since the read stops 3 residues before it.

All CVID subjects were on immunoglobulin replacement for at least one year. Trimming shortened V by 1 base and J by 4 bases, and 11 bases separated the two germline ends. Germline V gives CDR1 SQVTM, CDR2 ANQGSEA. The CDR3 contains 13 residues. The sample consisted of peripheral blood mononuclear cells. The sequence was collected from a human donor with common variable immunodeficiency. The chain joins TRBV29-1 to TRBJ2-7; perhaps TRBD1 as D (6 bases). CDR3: CSVEGWDKYEQYF. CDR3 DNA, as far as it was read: TGCAGCGTTGAAGGTTGGGACAAATACGAG.